This record covers a single TCR beta chain. Its specificity is not known. Data came from immunoSEQ multiplex PCR; TCRdb stores just in-frame clones and leaves some out. Of around 100,000 clones in the sample, 91% were seen once. The CDR3 is made up of 15 amino acids. CDR1 is LGHDT and CDR2 is YNNKEL in the germline V gene (reference sequence). V lost 1 base, J lost 4 bases, and 14 bases lay in between. This entry is derived from a study of T cell responses to AZD1222 COVID-19 vaccine. Study in general: Pooling of second doses given at about 4 or about 12 weeks was done.

Findings and limits, study-wide: CD4 TCRs covered the whole spike, strongest at regions 160-218 and 743-854. Among spike-specific TCRs, nearly half reportedly target unmutated variant regions.

The receptor was derived from an adult in good health. The gene calls are TRBV3-1 (or the pseudogene TRBV3-2) and TRBJ2-7, with a tentative D call TRBD2 (6 bases). The sample in question was peripheral blood, obtained on day 0 of AZD1222 vaccination. The CDR3 DNA is TGTGCCAGCAGCCAAGGCGCTAGCGAGGCATACGAGCAGTACTTC. The encoded protein is CASSQGASEAYEQYF.